The rows below give T cell receptor beta chains drawn from one sample of a study of ipilimumab plus nivolumab after autologous stem cell transplantation. Sequencing was performed with immunoSEQ multiplex PCR; in TCRdb, only in-frame clones are kept and a portion is missing. Of 6,300 or so clones listed, approximately 90% are singletons. Sequences were derived from PBMCs, sampled in a trial of ipilimumab plus nivolumab as post-transplant consolidation. Receptor source: a female donor with multiple myeloma. CDR3s include the opening cysteine and the closing phenylalanine or tryptophan. The D gene is left open where the match is weak.

D gene	V gene	J gene	CDR3 protein
-	TRBV7-2	TRBJ1-5	CASSYGILGYPQHF
TRBD1	TRBV11-2	TRBJ2-7	CASSPRTGGYEQYF
-	TRBV7-9	TRBJ2-3	CASSWDVSTDTQYF
-	TRBV5-8	TRBJ2-2	CASSSPDSRVFF
TRBD1	TRBV2	TRBJ2-5	CASGPDRGETQYF
-	TRBV7-6	TRBJ2-7	CASGSISYEQYF
-	TRBV29-1	TRBJ2-1	CSVEPSLGQFF
TRBD2	TRBV15	TRBJ2-1	CATSRALLAGKNEQFF
TRBD2	TRBV29-1	TRBJ2-1	CSATLVAGGYNEQFF
TRBD1	TRBV7-2	TRBJ2-7	CASSPKDRAYEQYF
-	TRBV18	TRBJ2-7	CASSPPEPGRGGYEQYF
-	TRBV18	TRBJ1-3	CASSPSQGSGNTIYF
TRBD2	TRBV7-2	TRBJ2-3	CASSLQGLGTSTDTQYF
-	TRBV10-3	TRBJ1-5	CAISGIDSNQPQHF
TRBD1	TRBV19	TRBJ2-1	CASAGQGKQFF
-	TRBV28	TRBJ1-5	CASSLTRQINQPQHF
-	TRBV6-1	TRBJ1-5	CASSVGFDDQPQHF
-	TRBV5-4	TRBJ1-2	CASSLAAGYGYTF
-	TRBV2	TRBJ2-7	CASSKTYEQYF
-	TRBV21-1	TRBJ1-5	CASSTVSPRVPNQPQHF
-	TRBV6-6	TRBJ1-5	CASSRSRGNGNQPQHF
TRBD1	TRBV6-5	TRBJ2-5	CASSPDRVVETQYF
-	TRBV5-1	TRBJ1-3	CASSLDGAGNTIYF
TRBD1	TRBV2	TRBJ1-5	CASRKTGGMNQPQHF
TRBD1	TRBV7-8	TRBJ1-2	CASSLARTGESSGYTF
TRBD2	TRBV9	TRBJ2-1	CASSVGVAAGGNEQFF
-	TRBV30	TRBJ2-3	CAWSSEYGTDTQYF
TRBD1	TRBV7-8	TRBJ2-3	CASSHGTASTDTQYF
TRBD1	TRBV5-1	TRBJ1-3	CASSLTGGEISGNTIYF
TRBD1	TRBV19	TRBJ1-5	CASSMQGDNQLPQHF
-	TRBV10-2	TRBJ2-1	CASSDHGGADNEQFF
-	TRBV4-1	TRBJ2-5	CASSQDQVPLLGETQYF
TRBD1	TRBV29-1	TRBJ1-4	CSVGGQGGTTNEKLFF
TRBD1	TRBV7-9	TRBJ2-5	CASSLASNLGRQGETQYF
-	TRBV9	TRBJ1-6	CASSPLSEGSSYNSPLHF
TRBD1	TRBV5-1	TRBJ1-3	CASTPGTASGNTIYF
-	TRBV7-3	TRBJ1-1	CASSLAPGGNTEAFF
-	TRBV5-1	TRBJ2-1	CASSLGLATQVGYNEQFF
TRBD2	TRBV19	TRBJ2-1	CASSNRASGRLSYNEQFF
-	TRBV29-1	TRBJ2-3	CSGRGDTQYF
TRBD2	TRBV7-9	TRBJ2-7	CASSSQREGLYEQYF
TRBD2	TRBV14	TRBJ2-1	CASIRVAGIRIDEQFF
-	TRBV10-2	TRBJ2-5	CASSRDLNLGETQYF
-	TRBV5-1	TRBJ1-1	CASSKEPGAGTEAFF
-	TRBV5-1	TRBJ1-2	CASSPSGTNYGYTF
-	TRBV5-1	TRBJ1-1	CASSLVRENTEAFF
-	TRBV9	TRBJ1-1	CASSVDIFGTEAFF
-	TRBV4-1	TRBJ1-1	CASSQEIIGRGGGAFF
TRBD1	TRBV10-3	TRBJ2-2	CAIRGGQGHTGELFF
TRBD1	TRBV28	TRBJ1-6	CASSFKDRLNSPLHF
-	TRBV5-6	TRBJ2-7	CASSLAGGTYEQYF
TRBD1	TRBV30	TRBJ2-4	CAWSGDREVAKSIQYF
TRBD1	TRBV28	TRBJ2-7	CASSGTGATYEQYF
-	TRBV30	TRBJ1-1	CAWDKNNGAEAFF
-	TRBV7-9	TRBJ2-5	CASSLSEGGRVFQETQYF
-	TRBV6-4	TRBJ2-3	CASSDSGGGSDTQYF
-	TRBV7-2	TRBJ1-4	CASSGRDTRIEKLFF